The table lists the clone carrying this T cell receptor (beta chain) with many counts. The antigen is not known. This specimen belongs to a study of regulatory T cells in long-lasting Graves disease. Whole-study findings and limits: Sampling was limited to peripheral blood rather than thyroid tissue. Few sampled subjects may have lowered accuracy.

Time point denoted: newly diagnosed GD, antithyroid drugs for less than 3 months. RNA from PBMCs was the source of the TCR library. HTBI primers from iRepertoire and Arm-PCR of CDR3 regions yielded the TCR beta libraries. One entry per CDR3 protein, called by TCRdb with MiXCR from the multiplex PCR reads. The sample lists hundreds of thousands of distinct CDR3 sequences, about a sixth occurring once. These data also formed part of another study, on T cells in Graves' hyperthyroidism and ophthalmopathy. This second report adds: In the analysis, a 13 V-J model separated ophthalmopathy from stable hyperthyroidism.

The receptor's source is a middle-aged man with Graves disease. The specimen comprised peripheral blood mononuclear cells (PBMCs), sampled at new diagnosis, from a patient treated with antithyroid drugs.

The CDR3 protein is CSARDLGSVTEAFF. CDR3 bases: TGCAGTGCTAGAGATTTGGGATCGGTCACTGAAGCTTTCTTT. The genes are TRBV20-1 and TRBJ1-1; D is unclear. V lost 0 bases, J lost 4 bases, and 12 bases lay in between. There are 14 residues in the CDR3. The germline gives CDR1 DFQATT, CDR2 SNEGSKA (reference sequence).